This T cell receptor beta chain was obtained from a study of cytomegalovirus exposure and HLA in healthy donors. With respect to this clone: Its antigen is unknown.

Study outcomes and limitations: In most subjects, TCR beta sequences reportedly gave accurate predictions of HLA-A and HLA-B alleles.

PCR involved 60 Vbeta and 13 Jbeta primers. TCRdb's table, derived via immunoSEQ multiplex PCR, lists solely in-frame clones and lacks some. The sample includes around 150,000 clones. This CDR3 region has 16 residues. The V and J ends lost 0 bases and 5 bases, in that order; junction bases with no gene match: 8. CDR1 and CDR2 from the germline V gene are SGDLS and YYNGEE. Sequenced input: PBMCs. The chain has TRBV9 and TRBJ2-5; 9 bases map to TRBD2. This TCR derives from a man younger than 40 in good health and CMV-seronegative. For the CDR3, the DNA is TGTGCCAGCAGCGTAGGTTCTAGCGGGAACGGGGAGACCCAGTACTTC. This sequence encodes CASSVGSSGNGETQYF.